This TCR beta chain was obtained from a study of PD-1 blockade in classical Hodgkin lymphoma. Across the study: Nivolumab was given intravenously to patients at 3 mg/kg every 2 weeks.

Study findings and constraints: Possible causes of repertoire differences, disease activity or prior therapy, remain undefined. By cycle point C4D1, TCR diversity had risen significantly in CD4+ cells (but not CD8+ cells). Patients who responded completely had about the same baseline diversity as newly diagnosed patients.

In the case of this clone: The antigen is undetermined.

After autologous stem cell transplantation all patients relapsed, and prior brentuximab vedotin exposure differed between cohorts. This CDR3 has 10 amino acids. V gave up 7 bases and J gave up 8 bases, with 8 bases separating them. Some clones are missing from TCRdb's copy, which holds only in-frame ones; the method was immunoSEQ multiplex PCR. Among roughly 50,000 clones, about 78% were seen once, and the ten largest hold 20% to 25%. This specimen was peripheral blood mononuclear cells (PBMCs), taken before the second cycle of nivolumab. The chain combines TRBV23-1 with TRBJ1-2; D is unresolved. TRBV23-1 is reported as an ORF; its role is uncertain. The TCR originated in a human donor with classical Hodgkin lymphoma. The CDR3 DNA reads TGCGCCAGCAAATACAGAGGCTACACCTTC. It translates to CASKYRGYTF.